This T cell receptor beta chain was retrieved from a study of OX40 agonist ivuxolimab in advanced cancers. About the study: Checkpoint inhibitors had been given previously to 35% to 50% of patients. Partial response was recorded in three patients: one hepatocellular carcinoma and two cutaneous melanoma cases.

The CDR3 extends over 15 amino acids. The germline V gene encodes CDR1 MNHNS and CDR2 SASEGT. V shed 5 bases, J shed 3 bases, and the junction held 9 bases outside the gene matches. Sampling times: baseline, cycle 4 day 1, cycle 7 day 1. The assay was immunoSEQ multiplex PCR, and TCRdb's table has in-frame clones only and misses some. Among about 28,000 clones listed, about four fifths were seen once. Study-wide results and caveats: Doses of 0.1 to 3.0 mg/kg were accompanied by clonal expansion of CD4+ and CD8+ blood T cells by week 6.

Worth noting for this clone: What it binds is not known.

This material consisted of CD4+ or CD8+ T cells sorted from blood, taken in a trial of the OX40 agonist ivuxolimab. The chain carries TRBV6-1 and TRBJ2-7; 8 bases are a match to TRBD2. The TCR sequence derives from an adult with an advanced solid tumor such as melanoma, head and neck, liver or kidney cancer. CDR3 residues: CASSPSNGGDYEQYF. DNA for the CDR3: TGTGCCAGCAGTCCCTCAAACGGGGGGGACTACGAGCAGTACTTC.